These T cell receptor beta chains were read from a single sample in a study of cytomegalovirus exposure and HLA in healthy donors. The data were produced by immunoSEQ multiplex PCR, yet TCRdb's version contains in-frame clones alone and is incomplete. The sample shows 100,000 to 150,000 clones, roughly four fifths of them seen only once. The sequencing input was PBMCs. These receptor sequences come from a woman aged 40 to 50 in good health and CMV-seropositive. Both conserved end residues are part of each CDR3. Fields, in order: J gene, D gene, clone size, V gene, CDR3 DNA, CDR3 protein. D genes are given only for firm matches. Size tells how often a clone was seen (once, few, many) or the class of an expanded clone, and some rows leave it out.

j_call: TRBJ1-2; d_call: TRBD1; clone_size: -; v_call: TRBV27; cdr3_nt: TGTGCCAGCAGGCCTAATCAGGGGGGCTATGGCTACACCTTC; cdr3_aa: CASRPNQGGYGYTF
j_call: TRBJ2-3; d_call: TRBD2; clone_size: -; v_call: TRBV27; cdr3_nt: TGTGCCAGCAGTTTTCTGTCAGCGGGAGCGGGCACAGATACGCAGTATTTT; cdr3_aa: CASSFLSAGAGTDTQYF
j_call: TRBJ1-2; d_call: TRBD1; clone_size: -; v_call: TRBV4-2; cdr3_nt: TGTGCCAGCAGCCAAGGGGGATTACAGGGGCTCCAACGTGGCTACACCTTC; cdr3_aa: CASSQGGLQGLQRGYTF
j_call: TRBJ2-2; d_call: TRBD2; clone_size: -; v_call: TRBV28; cdr3_nt: TGTGCCAGCAGTTTTACGAGCGGGAGTCCCACCGGGGAGCTGTTTTTT; cdr3_aa: CASSFTSGSPTGELFF
j_call: TRBJ1-1; d_call: -; clone_size: -; v_call: TRBV7-2; cdr3_nt: TGTGCCAGCAGCCCCACCCTGACAGGTAACACTGAAGCTTTCTTT; cdr3_aa: CASSPTLTGNTEAFF
j_call: TRBJ1-1; d_call: TRBD1; clone_size: -; v_call: TRBV28; cdr3_nt: TGTGCCAGCAGTGTCGACCAGGGGGCGGTCACTGAAGCTTTCTTT; cdr3_aa: CASSVDQGAVTEAFF
j_call: TRBJ2-7; d_call: -; clone_size: -; v_call: TRBV2; cdr3_nt: TGTGCCAGCAGTGAAGGCTCCTACGAGCAGTACTTC; cdr3_aa: CASSEGSYEQYF
j_call: TRBJ1-2; d_call: TRBD1; clone_size: -; v_call: TRBV10-3; cdr3_nt: TGTGCCTTCAGGACAGGTAGCTATGGCTACACCTTC; cdr3_aa: CAFRTGSYGYTF
j_call: TRBJ2-2; d_call: TRBD2; clone_size: -; v_call: TRBV19; cdr3_nt: TGTGCCAGTAGTATAGCACCGGGACTAGCGGGTCCCACCGGGGAGCTGTTTTTT; cdr3_aa: CASSIAPGLAGPTGELFF
j_call: TRBJ1-2; d_call: -; clone_size: -; v_call: TRBV6-5; cdr3_nt: TGTGCCAGCAGTTATATGACAGGACGAGTAGGTGGCTACACCTTC; cdr3_aa: CASSYMTGRVGGYTF
j_call: TRBJ2-1; d_call: -; clone_size: -; v_call: TRBV7-8; cdr3_nt: TGTGCCAGCAGCTTAGGAGGTCGGAGCGAACCTAAGTTCTTC; cdr3_aa: CASSLGGRSEPKFF
j_call: TRBJ1-2; d_call: -; clone_size: -; v_call: TRBV7-2; cdr3_nt: TGTGCCAGCAGCTTATCCGTATCCGGGACATCCTCCTATGGCTACACCTTC; cdr3_aa: CASSLSVSGTSSYGYTF
j_call: TRBJ1-6; d_call: -; clone_size: -; v_call: TRBV7-6; cdr3_nt: TGTGCCAGCAGCCGATCCGTGGGGACTGAGAATTCACCCCTCCACTTT; cdr3_aa: CASSRSVGTENSPLHF
j_call: TRBJ2-7; d_call: TRBD1; clone_size: -; v_call: TRBV19; cdr3_nt: TGTGCCAGTAGTATGGGGCCTCCGGGACAGGGCCCCCACGAGCAGTACTTC; cdr3_aa: CASSMGPPGQGPHEQYF
j_call: TRBJ1-2; d_call: -; clone_size: -; v_call: TRBV19; cdr3_nt: TGTGCCAGTAGTATCACAGGGAACTATGGCTACACCTTC; cdr3_aa: CASSITGNYGYTF
j_call: TRBJ2-3; d_call: TRBD2; clone_size: -; v_call: TRBV30; cdr3_nt: TGTGCCTGGACCCGACGCCGGCGGGGGGCTGGAGATACGCAGTATTTT; cdr3_aa: CAWTRRRRGAGDTQYF
j_call: TRBJ1-2; d_call: TRBD1; clone_size: -; v_call: TRBV19; cdr3_nt: TGTGCCAGTAGTATATGGGGACAGCTTCATGGCTACACCTTC; cdr3_aa: CASSIWGQLHGYTF
j_call: TRBJ2-1; d_call: -; clone_size: -; v_call: TRBV5-6; cdr3_nt: TGTGCCAGCAGCTTGACCTGGCCCAATGAGCAGTTCTTC; cdr3_aa: CASSLTWPNEQFF
j_call: TRBJ2-7; d_call: TRBD1; clone_size: once; v_call: TRBV5-4; cdr3_nt: TGTGCCAGCAGCTCGGGGACAGGGGGCTCCTACGAGCAGTACTTC; cdr3_aa: CASSSGTGGSYEQYF
j_call: TRBJ2-1; d_call: -; clone_size: -; v_call: TRBV2; cdr3_nt: TGTGCCAGCAGTGAATTGGGGGCTCGGCAATACAATGAGCAGTTCTTC; cdr3_aa: CASSELGARQYNEQFF
j_call: TRBJ2-2; d_call: -; clone_size: -; v_call: TRBV7-6; cdr3_nt: TGTGCCAGCAGCTTGATCGGGTACGGGGAGCTGTTTTTT; cdr3_aa: CASSLIGYGELFF